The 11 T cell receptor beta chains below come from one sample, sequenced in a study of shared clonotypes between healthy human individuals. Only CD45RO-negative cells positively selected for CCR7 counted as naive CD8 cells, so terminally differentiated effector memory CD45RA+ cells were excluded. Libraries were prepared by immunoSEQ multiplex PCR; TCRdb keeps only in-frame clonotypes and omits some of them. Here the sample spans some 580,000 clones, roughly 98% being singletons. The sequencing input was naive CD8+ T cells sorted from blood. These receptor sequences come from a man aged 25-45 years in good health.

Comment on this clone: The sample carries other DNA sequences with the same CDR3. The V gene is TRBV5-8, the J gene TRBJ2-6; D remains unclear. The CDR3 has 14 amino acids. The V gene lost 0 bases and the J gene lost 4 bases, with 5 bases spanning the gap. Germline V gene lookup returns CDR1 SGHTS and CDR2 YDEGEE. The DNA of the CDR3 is TGTGCCAGCAGCTTGGGTCGGGGGGCCAACGTCCTGACTTTC. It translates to CASSLGRGANVLTF.

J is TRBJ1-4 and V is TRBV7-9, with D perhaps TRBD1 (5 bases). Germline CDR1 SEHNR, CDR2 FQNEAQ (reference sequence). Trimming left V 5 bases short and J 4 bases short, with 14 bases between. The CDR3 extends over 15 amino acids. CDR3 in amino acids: CASSILGTDNEKLFF. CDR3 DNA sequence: TGTGCCAGCAGCATTCTCGGGACGGATAATGAAAAACTGTTTTTT.

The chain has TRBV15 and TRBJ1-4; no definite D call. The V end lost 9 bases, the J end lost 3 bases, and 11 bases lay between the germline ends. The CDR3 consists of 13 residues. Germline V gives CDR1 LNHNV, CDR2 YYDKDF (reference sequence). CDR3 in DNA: TGTGCCACGGAGGAACAATCTAATGAAAAACTGTTTTTT. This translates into CATEEQSNEKLFF.

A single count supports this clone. The DNA of the CDR3 is TGTGCCACCAGCAGAGATGCCGGGACAGGGAACACCGGGGAGCTGTTTTTT. Amino acids: CATSRDAGTGNTGELFF. V and J are TRBV15 and TRBJ2-2; 8 nucleotides match TRBD1. The ends lost 0 bases at V and 1 base at J; junction bases unmatched: 4. The CDR3 runs 17 residues. Germline V gene data show CDR1 as LNHNV and CDR2 as YYDKDF (reference sequence).

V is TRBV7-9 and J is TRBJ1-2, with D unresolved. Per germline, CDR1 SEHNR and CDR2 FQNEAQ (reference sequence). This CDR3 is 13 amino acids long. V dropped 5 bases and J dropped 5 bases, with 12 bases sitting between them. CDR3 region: CASSQGPSYGYTF. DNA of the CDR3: TGTGCCAGCAGCCAAGGGCCTTCGTATGGCTACACCTTC.

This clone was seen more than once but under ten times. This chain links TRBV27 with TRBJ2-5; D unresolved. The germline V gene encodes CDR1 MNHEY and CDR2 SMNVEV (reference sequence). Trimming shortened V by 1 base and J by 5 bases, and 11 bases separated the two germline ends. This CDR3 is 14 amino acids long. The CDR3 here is CASSLLDGGETQYF. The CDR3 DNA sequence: TGTGCCAGCAGTTTATTGGACGGTGGGGAGACCCAGTACTTC.

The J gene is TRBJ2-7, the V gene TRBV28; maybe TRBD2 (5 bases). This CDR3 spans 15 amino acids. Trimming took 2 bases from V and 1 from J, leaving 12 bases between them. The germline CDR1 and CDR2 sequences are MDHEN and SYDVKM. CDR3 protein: CASSLGRRPSYEQYF. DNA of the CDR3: TGTGCCAGCAGTTTAGGCAGGAGGCCTTCCTACGAGCAGTACTTC.

CDR3 coding DNA: TGTGCCAGCAGCTTAGGAGCTAGTATCCGCCACACAGATACGCAGTATTTT. Amino acid sequence: CASSLGASIRHTDTQYF. The chain uses TRBV7-6 and TRBJ2-3; no definite D call. This CDR3 is built from 17 residues. The ends were cut back, 1 base at V and 2 bases at J, with 16 bases in the middle. Germline CDR1 and CDR2: SGHVS and FNYEAQ.

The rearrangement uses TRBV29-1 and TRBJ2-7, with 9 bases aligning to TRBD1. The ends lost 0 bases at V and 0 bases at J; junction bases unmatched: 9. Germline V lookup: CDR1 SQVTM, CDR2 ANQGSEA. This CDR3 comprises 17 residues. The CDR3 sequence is CSVEDQPDRGGSYEQYF. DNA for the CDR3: TGCAGCGTTGAAGATCAACCGGACAGGGGTGGCTCCTACGAGCAGTACTTC.

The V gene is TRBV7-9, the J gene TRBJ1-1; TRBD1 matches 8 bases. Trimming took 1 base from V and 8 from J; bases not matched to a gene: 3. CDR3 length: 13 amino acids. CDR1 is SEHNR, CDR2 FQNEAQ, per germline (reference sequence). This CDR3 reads CASSLVYRGEAFF. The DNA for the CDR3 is TGTGCCAGCAGCTTAGTGTACAGGGGGGAAGCTTTCTTT.

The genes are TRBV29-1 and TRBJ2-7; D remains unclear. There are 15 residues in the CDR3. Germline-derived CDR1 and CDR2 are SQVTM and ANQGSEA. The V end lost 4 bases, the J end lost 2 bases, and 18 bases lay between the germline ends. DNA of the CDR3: TGCAGCGTTGGGTGGCGATCGGGCGGAACCTACGAGCAGTACTTC. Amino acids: CSVGWRSGGTYEQYF.